This T cell receptor (beta chain) comes out of a study of identical twins. General study results and limits: Rather than following the same donors, the conclusions depended on cross-sectional statistical analysis. Models underestimated TCR alpha sharing (out-of-frame) in monozygotic twins. Whereas memory repertoires showed no such difference, abundant cord blood beta clonotypes carried fewer insertions.

In germline, CDR1 is SQVTM, CDR2 ANQGSEA. Trimming took 3 bases from V and 4 from J, leaving 26 bases between them. The CDR3 covers 18 residues. In its sample, this clonotype was seen a few times. Its antigen is not identified. MiXCR, run by TCRdb on the 5' RACE reads, gives a single entry per CDR3 protein. The sample carries a few hundred thousand distinct CDR3 sequences, about 8.3% recorded once. The same specimen was also included in a second study, on yellow fever vaccine responses in identical twins.

The source is a woman aged 18-29 years in good health. Source material: CD8+ T cells sorted from blood. The chain links TRBV29-1 to TRBJ2-3, with D possibly matching TRBD2 (5 bases). The CDR3 region is CSVDGGRTPTVAPDTQYF. As DNA, the CDR3 is TGCAGCGTTGACGGTGGGAGAACTCCTACCGTTGCCCCAGATACGCAGTATTTT.